The sequence of this TCR beta chain was determined in a study of metastatic and nonmetastatic thyroid tumors. Across the whole study: Repertoire comparisons spanned blood and tumor or nodule tissue from malignant and benign thyroid patients.

This clone is labeled as medium-sized (0.01 to 0.1%). With MiXCR, TCRdb reprocessed the PCR reads. Counted here are 6,000 to 8,500 clones, around 3.3% occurring once; the ten biggest clones make up around 17%. Thyroid surgery was preceded by no treatment in any patient. Sequencing was done on a sample of tumor tissue. This receptor was identified in a female donor with papillary thyroid cancer or a benign thyroid nodule (not recorded which). Some clones in this sample may be carry-over from other donors' samples.

CDR3 sequence (DNA): TGTGCCAGCAGCTCCCAGGGGGCGGACAATTCACCCCTCCACTTT. It codes for CASSSQGADNSPLHF. The gene calls are TRBV11-2 and TRBJ1-6; 8 nucleotides line up with TRBD1. Germline V CDR1 and CDR2: SGHAT, FQNNGV. V trimming: 4 bases; J trimming: 7 bases; junction bases outside the gene matches: 6. CDR3 length equals 15 residues. The whole variable domain, filled in from reference TRBV11-2 and TRBJ1-6, reads EAGVAQSPRYKIIEKRQSVAFWCNPISGHATLYWYQQILGQGPKLLIQFQNNGVVDDSQLPKDRFSAERLKGVDSTLKIQPAKLEDSAVYLCASSSQGADNSPLHFGNGTRLTVT.